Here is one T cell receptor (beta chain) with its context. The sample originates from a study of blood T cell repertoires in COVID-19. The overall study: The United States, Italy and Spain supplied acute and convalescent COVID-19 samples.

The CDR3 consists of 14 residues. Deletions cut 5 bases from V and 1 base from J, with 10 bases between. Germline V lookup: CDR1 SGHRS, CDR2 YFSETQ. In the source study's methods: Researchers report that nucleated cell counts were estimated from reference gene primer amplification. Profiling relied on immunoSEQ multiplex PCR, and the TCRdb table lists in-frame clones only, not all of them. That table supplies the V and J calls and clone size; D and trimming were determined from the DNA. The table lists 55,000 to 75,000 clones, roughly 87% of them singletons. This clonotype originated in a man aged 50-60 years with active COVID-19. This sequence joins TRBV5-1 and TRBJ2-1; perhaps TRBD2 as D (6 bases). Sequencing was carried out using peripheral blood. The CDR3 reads CASRTGTSYNEQFF. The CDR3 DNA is TGCGCCAGCAGGACGGGGACTTCCTACAATGAGCAGTTCTTC.